This T cell receptor beta chain was recovered during a study of cytomegalovirus exposure and HLA in healthy donors. Background on the study: In an early release, HLA-typed donors contributed roughly 85 million unique TCR sequences.

Researchers ran the PCR with 60 Vbeta and 13 Jbeta primers. Authors' analysis steps: Per a later analysis, the number of unique TCR beta chains was about 78 million, of which 8.5 million to 11 million were shared. The repertoire was sequenced with immunoSEQ multiplex PCR; TCRdb's copy has only in-frame clones and lacks some. That table furnishes V, J and clone size, whereas the DNA furnished D and trimming. The data show fewer than 200,000 clones, around 74% seen once. The CDR3 contains 15 residues. Trimming removed 6 bases from V and 3 bases from J, with 16 bases in between. Germline-derived CDR1 and CDR2 are MNHEY and SMNVEV (reference sequence).

This sequence was found in a man aged 18-30 years in good health and CMV-seronegative. The chain links TRBV27 to TRBJ2-3, with D possibly being TRBD2 (5 bases). The material sequenced was PBMCs. Written as DNA, the CDR3 is TGTGCCAGCAGCCCGGAGGTACTAGGGACAGATACGCAGTATTTT. Its protein product is CASSPEVLGTDTQYF.